This TCR beta chain was obtained from a study of cytomegalovirus exposure and HLA in healthy donors. V was clipped by 5 bases and J by 7 bases, with 12 bases between them. The CDR3 spans 13 residues. Per germline, CDR1 SGHVS and CDR2 FNYEAQ. With 60 Vbeta and 13 Jbeta primers, the PCR was carried out. TCRdb keeps only in-frame clones here, not all; method: immunoSEQ multiplex PCR. This sample's table reports about 32,000 clones. This clonotype was sampled from a female donor in good health and CMV-seronegative. The chain recombines TRBV7-6 with TRBJ2-1; no clear D. The specimen was PBMCs. CDR3: CASSHRKRNEQFF. CDR3 nucleotide sequence: TGTGCCAGCAGCCACAGAAAACGGAATGAGCAGTTCTTC.